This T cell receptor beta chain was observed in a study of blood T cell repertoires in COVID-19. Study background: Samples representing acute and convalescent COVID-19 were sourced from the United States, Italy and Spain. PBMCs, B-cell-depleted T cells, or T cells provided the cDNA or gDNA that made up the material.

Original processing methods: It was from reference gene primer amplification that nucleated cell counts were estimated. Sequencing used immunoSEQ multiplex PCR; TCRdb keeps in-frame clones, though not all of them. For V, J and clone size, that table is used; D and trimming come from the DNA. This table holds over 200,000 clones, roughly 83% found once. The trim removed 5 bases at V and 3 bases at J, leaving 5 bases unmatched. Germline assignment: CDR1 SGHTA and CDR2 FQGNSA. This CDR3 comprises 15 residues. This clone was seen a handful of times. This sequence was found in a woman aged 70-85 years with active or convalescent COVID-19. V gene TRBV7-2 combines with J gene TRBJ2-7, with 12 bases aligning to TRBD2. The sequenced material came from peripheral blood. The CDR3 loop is CASSRSSGGVYEQYF. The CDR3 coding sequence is TGTGCCAGCAGCAGATCTAGCGGGGGGGTCTACGAGCAGTACTTC.